What follows are 29 T cell receptor beta chains derived from one specimen sequenced in a study of T cells in women clearing cervical HPV infection (dated by TCRdb to 2016 to 2019). The library was made by the immunoSEQ multiplex PCR assay. The immuneACCESS repertoire file appears here via TCRdb, limited to in-frame rearrangements. These files lack a portion of the clones; in checked studies, under half of the deficit traces to unresolved V genes, and the cause of the others is not known. In this sample's table one finds about 20,000 clones. In total, the top ten clones hold approximately 3% of the sample. The sample taken for sequencing was blood buffy coat. The receptors originated from a woman aged 18 to 75 with a cervical HPV16 infection that either progressed to CIN3+ or cleared (not recorded which).

Note on this clone: The CDR3 extends 3 residues past the end of the read, so its final part is completed from the germline J gene. V is TRBV7-9 and J is TRBJ1-2, with unresolved D. V lost 5 bases, J lost 2 bases, and 12 bases lay in between. The CDR3 runs to 14 residues. The germline V gene encodes CDR1 SEHNR and CDR2 FQNEAQ (reference sequence). Incomplete CDR3 DNA: TGTGCCAGCAGCAATCTGACACCAAACTATGGC. Protein: CASSNLTPNYG. The whole CDR3 protein is CASSNLTPNYGYTF.

About this clone: The read terminates 3 residues before the CDR3 end, so the remaining end is supplied by the germline J gene. V is TRBV6-4 and J is TRBJ1-1, with a possible D match to TRBD1 (6 bases). The CDR3 loop spans 17 amino acids. Germline V gives CDR1 MRHNA, CDR2 SNTAGT. The V gene lost 2 bases and the J gene lost 0 bases, with 16 bases spanning the gap. CDR3 bases read: TGTGCCAGCAGTGACCAAGTTACAGGGTTCATGAACACTGAA. Translating it yields CASSDQVTGFMNTE. Given in full, the CDR3 is CASSDQVTGFMNTEAFF.

As to this clone: The read ends 3 residues before the CDR3 terminus; that terminus is restored from the germline J gene. The V gene is TRBV2, the J gene TRBJ2-5; 7 nucleotides line up with TRBD2. This CDR3 has 14 amino acids. CDR1 is SNHLY, CDR2 FYNNEI, per germline. Trimming at V came to 7 bases and at J to 1 base, leaving 6 bases not matched to a gene. Incomplete CDR3 DNA: TGTGCCAGCACCGCACTAGCGCCCCAAGAGACC. Residues: CASTALAPQET. The full CDR3 reads CASTALAPQETQYF.

On this clone itself: The DNA ends 3 residues before the CDR3 does, and the rest of the CDR3 is filled in from the germline J gene. The chain couples TRBV19 to TRBJ2-3, with TRBD2 identical over 13 bases. Losses at the gene ends were 7 bases for V and 3 bases for J; bases not matched to a gene: 10. CDR1 LNHDA and CDR2 SQIVND come from the germline V gene (reference sequence). CDR3 size: 17 residues. CDR3 in amino acids: CASNELAGGSNTDTQYF. The covered CDR3 bases are TGTGCCAGTAACGAACTAGCGGGGGGGTCTAATACAGATACG. Looking up the rest from reference TRBV19 and TRBJ2-3 gives the full variable domain: DGGITQSPKYLFRKEGQNVTLSCEQNLNHDAMYWYRQDPGQGLRLIYYSQIVNDFQKGDIAEGYSVSREKKESFPLTVTSAQKNPTAFYLCASNELAGGSNTDTQYFGPGTRLTVL.

As for this clone: Sequencing ends 3 residues short of the CDR3 end; the germline J gene provides the rest. The chain couples TRBV7-9 to TRBJ2-7; no clear D gene. Per germline, CDR1 SEHNR and CDR2 FQNEAQ (reference sequence). V dropped 5 bases and J dropped 3 bases, with 11 bases sitting between them. The CDR3 has 13 residues. The part of the CDR3 DNA that was read is TGTGCCAGCAGCGCAGCGACCGACTACGAG. Residues: CASSAATDYE. The complete CDR3 protein is CASSAATDYEQYF.

Turning to this clone: The read terminates 3 residues ahead of where the CDR3 ends, so the germline J gene completes it. This chain connects TRBV2 to TRBJ1-2; 8 bases align to TRBD1. In germline, CDR1 is SNHLY, CDR2 FYNNEI. V gave up 5 bases and J gave up 7 bases; unmatched junction bases: 6. CDR3 size: 13 residues. CDR3 DNA (partial): TGTGCCAGCAGTTCTACAGGGGGAGGTGGC. Amino acids: CASSSTGGGG. The CDR3 in full is CASSSTGGGGYTF.

Notes on this clone: Read sequence stops 3 residues before the CDR3 end, and the germline J gene provides the missing end. The chain is built from TRBV10-2 and TRBJ1-5, with 10 bases matching TRBD1. The CDR3 totals 16 residues. The V gene's germline CDR1 is WSHSY and CDR2 SAAADI. Germline trimming cut 6 bases from V and 3 bases from J; bases unmatched to any gene: 8. The CDR3 spells CASSPRTGGTNQPQHF. The sequenced CDR3 bases are TGCGCCAGCAGCCCCAGGACAGGGGGAACCAATCAGCCC.

Note on this clone: The read finishes 3 residues shy of the CDR3 end, and the germline J gene is used to complete it. V gene TRBV18 combines with J gene TRBJ2-4, with 7 positions matching TRBD1. Germline CDR1 reads KGHSH; CDR2 reads LQKENI. The CDR3 is 18 residues long. Unmatched junction bases numbered 19, after V lost 3 bases and J lost 8 bases. CDR3 DNA (partial): TGTGCCAGCTCACCCATCCACCCGAGACAGGGTATGATCGACATT. Protein: CASSPIHPRQGMIDI. The entire CDR3 protein reads CASSPIHPRQGMIDIQYF.

For this clone: Read data end 3 residues before the CDR3 end; the end is taken from the germline J gene. The rearrangement uses TRBV20-1 and TRBJ2-5; 11 bases map to TRBD2. V was clipped by 5 bases and J by 1 base; unmatched bases: 0. The germline gives CDR1 DFQATT, CDR2 SNEGSKA (reference sequence). The CDR3 runs to 13 residues. CDR3 DNA, as far as it was read: TGCAGTGCTCTAGCGGGGGGCCAAGAGACC. The encoded protein is CSALAGGQET. The whole CDR3 is CSALAGGQETQYF.

Note on this clone: The read ends 3 residues early relative to the CDR3; the germline J gene fills the gap. The chain links TRBV11-2 to TRBJ1-5; D gene ambiguous. The length of the CDR3 is 13 residues. Between the trimmed V and J ends, which lost 4 bases and 3 bases, there was a span of 7 bases. Germline values: CDR1 SGHAT, CDR2 FQNNGV. The CDR3 spells CASSSNSNQPQHF. The DNA read from the CDR3 is TGTGCCAGCAGCTCGAACTCCAATCAGCCC. Together with reference TRBV11-2 and TRBJ1-5, the CDR3 gives the full variable domain: EAGVAQSPRYKIIEKRQSVAFWCNPISGHATLYWYQQILGQGPKLLIQFQNNGVVDDSQLPKDRFSAERLKGVDSTLKIQPAKLEDSAVYLCASSSNSNQPQHFGDGTRLSIL.

As to this clone: With the read ending 3 residues before the CDR3 end, the germline J gene is used to fill in that end. The chain carries TRBV2 and TRBJ2-7, with D perhaps TRBD1 (6 bases). V lost 3 bases to trimming and J lost 6 bases, with 9 bases between them. Germline V CDR1 and CDR2: SNHLY, FYNNEI. This CDR3 has 12 amino acids. CDR3 in amino acids: CASSDRGREQYF. CDR3 DNA, as far as it was read: TGTGCCAGCAGTGACAGGGGACGCGAG.

With regard to this clone: The read terminates 3 residues ahead of where the CDR3 ends, so the germline J gene completes it. Distinct nucleotide sequences in the sample also encode this CDR3. The chain recombines TRBV5-1 with TRBJ2-7, with D possibly matching TRBD2 (5 bases). Trimming shortened V by 4 bases and J by 1 base, and 12 bases separated the two germline ends. The CDR3 length is 14 residues. Germline V gene lookup returns CDR1 SGHRS and CDR2 YFSETQ. The sequenced CDR3 bases are TGCGCCAGCAGCATACGGACTCATTCCTACGAG. Its protein product is CASSIRTHSYE. The full CDR3 protein is CASSIRTHSYEQYF.

Concerning this clone: The read terminates 3 residues ahead of where the CDR3 ends, so the germline J gene completes it. This chain uses TRBV19 with TRBJ1-5, with D perhaps matching TRBD1 (6 bases). The V end was cut by 9 bases, the J end by 4 bases, with 16 bases between. CDR1 is LNHDA, CDR2 SQIVND, per germline (reference sequence). This CDR3 spans 14 amino acids. CDR3 DNA, as far as it was read: TGTGCCAGCAGGACAGATAGTGGGAATCAGCCC. Protein sequence: CASRTDSGNQP. The full CDR3 is CASRTDSGNQPQHF.

Concerning this clone itself: The sequence runs out 3 residues before the end of the CDR3; the remainder is reconstructed from the germline J gene. This chain uses TRBV7-3 with TRBJ2-5; perhaps TRBD1 as D (5 bases). Germline V gives CDR1 SGHTA, CDR2 FQGTGA. The CDR3 contains 15 residues. V dropped 2 bases and J dropped 5 bases, with 15 bases sitting between them. CDR3: CASSLSPEAGETQYF. The DNA read from the CDR3 is TGTGCCAGCAGCTTATCGCCAGAGGCAGGGGAGACC.

CDR3 bases read: TGCGCCAGCAGTCAAGGGGTAGCGGGGCCCTCCTACGAG. This codes for CASSQGVAGPSYE. The full-length CDR3 reads as CASSQGVAGPSYEQYF. V usage is TRBV23-1 and J usage is TRBJ2-7, with TRBD2 identical over 8 bases. The CDR3 goes on 3 residues after the read ends, and that part is filled in from the germline J gene. TRBV23-1 is assigned to the ORF class and has an uncertain function. The CDR3 loop spans 16 amino acids. Trimming at V came to 2 bases and at J to 0 bases, leaving 6 bases not matched to a gene.

Notes on this clone: With the read ending 3 residues before the CDR3 end, the germline J gene is used to fill in that end. The chain links TRBV30 to TRBJ2-3; TRBD2 matches at 9 bases. With V trimmed by 1 base and J by 7 bases, 6 bases remained unmatched. The CDR3 is made up of 14 amino acids. The germline V gene encodes CDR1 GTSNPN and CDR2 SVGIG (reference sequence). CDR3 bases read: TGTGCCTGGAGTGAGGGGCGGGGGGGCAATACG. Encoded protein: CAWSEGRGGNT. The whole CDR3 sequence reads CAWSEGRGGNTQYF.

Points on this clone: Sequencing ends 3 residues short of the CDR3 end; the germline J gene provides the rest. This chain connects TRBV29-1 to TRBJ1-4, with D unclear. The germline V and J ends were trimmed by 7 bases and 4 bases, with 10 bases remaining between them. Germline CDR1 SQVTM, CDR2 ANQGSEA. The CDR3 has 12 amino acids. The part of the CDR3 DNA that was read is TGCAGCGGAAAACAGAGTAATGAAAAA. Translating it yields CSGKQSNEK. The CDR3 in its entirety is CSGKQSNEKLFF.

Regarding this clone: The CDR3 goes on 3 residues after the read ends, and that part is filled in from the germline J gene. The rearrangement links TRBV5-1 to TRBJ2-1; 14 positions agree with TRBD2. Germline V gene data show CDR1 as SGHRS and CDR2 as YFSETQ. This CDR3 contains 15 residues. V lost 3 bases, J lost 6 bases, and 2 bases stayed unmatched. CDR3 amino acids: CASSWTSGGLNEQFF. The CDR3 DNA, read in part, is TGCGCCAGCAGCTGGACTAGCGGGGGGCTCAATGAG.

In the case of this clone: The CDR3 is cut off 3 residues early in the read; its end comes from the germline J gene. The chain couples TRBV6-1 to TRBJ2-2; a weak D match, TRBD1 (6 bases). V lost 2 bases and J lost 7, with 14 bases in between. CDR1 and CDR2 (germline): MNHNS, SASEGT. The CDR3 has 15 residues. The CDR3 sequence: CASSEKGAGDGELFF. The sequenced CDR3 bases are TGTGCCAGCAGTGAAAAGGGAGCAGGGGACGGGGAG.

As to this clone: The read finishes 3 residues shy of the CDR3 end, and the germline J gene is used to complete it. This rearrangement joins TRBV7-9 to TRBJ1-2; TRBD1 matches at 10 bases. The germline V gene encodes CDR1 SEHNR and CDR2 FQNEAQ (reference sequence). The CDR3 is 13 residues long. The CDR3 here is CASSSGTGDGYTF. The CDR3 DNA, read in part, is TGTGCCAGCAGCTCCGGGACAGGGGACGGC.

Concerning this clone: Coverage ceases 3 residues before the CDR3 finishes, and the germline J gene fills in the end. The chain links TRBV2 to TRBJ2-2, with TRBD1 identical over 9 bases. CDR1 is SNHLY, CDR2 FYNNEI, per germline. This CDR3 has 13 amino acids. The DNA read from the CDR3 is TGTGCCAGCAACTGGAAGGGGACAGGGCAG. Encoded protein: CASNWKGTGQ. The CDR3 reads in full as CASNWKGTGQLFF. The variable domain in full, completed from reference TRBV2 and TRBJ2-2, reads EPEVTQTPSHQVTQMGQEVILRCVPISNHLYFYWYRQILGQKVEFLVSFYNNEISEKSEIFDDQFSVERPDGSNFTLKIRSTKLEDSAMYFCASNWKGTGQLFFGEGSRLTVL.

Regarding this clone: The CDR3 extends 3 residues past the end of the read, so its final part is completed from the germline J gene. V and J are TRBV2 and TRBJ1-4; a weak D match, TRBD1 (6 bases). CDR3 length: 14 residues. V dropped 3 bases and J dropped 8 bases, with 13 bases sitting between them. Germline CDR1 reads SNHLY; CDR2 reads FYNNEI. The CDR3 protein is CASSEGLQGEKLFF. The sequenced part of the CDR3 DNA is TGTGCCAGCAGTGAGGGGCTTCAGGGGGAAAAA.

Points on this clone: From the germline J gene comes the end of the CDR3, since the read stops 3 residues before it. J is TRBJ2-3 and V is TRBV19; 7 bases map to TRBD1. This CDR3 is 12 amino acids long. V lost 8 bases to trimming and J lost 5 bases; unmatched junction nucleotides: 4. CDR1 and CDR2 from the germline V gene are LNHDA and SQIVND (reference sequence). This CDR3 reads CASRQGGDTQYF. The sequenced CDR3 bases are TGTGCCAGTCGACAGGGCGGAGATACG.

On this clone: The CDR3 goes on 3 residues after the read ends, and that part is filled in from the germline J gene. This rearrangement joins TRBV4-2 to TRBJ1-2; 8 bases agree with TRBD1. Germline V CDR1 and CDR2: LGHNA, YNFKEQ. With V trimmed by 0 bases and J by 3 bases, 15 bases remained unmatched. CDR3 length equals 19 residues. CDR3 DNA (partial): TGTGCCAGCAGCCAAGATCTGGGCGGTCGGGCAGGGGGCGACTATGGC. Amino acids: CASSQDLGGRAGGDYG. The complete CDR3 reads CASSQDLGGRAGGDYGYTF.

CDR3 sequence: CASSRDRVYNSPLHF. Incomplete CDR3 DNA: TGTGCCAGCAGCCGGGACAGGGTCTATAATTCACCC. The chain has TRBV14 and TRBJ1-6, with 9 bases aligning to TRBD1. The CDR3 end falls 3 residues outside the read, so it is completed with the germline J gene. This CDR3 spans 15 amino acids. Germline assignment: CDR1 SGHDN and CDR2 FVKESK. The trim removed 4 bases at V and 3 bases at J, leaving 1 base unmatched.

Comments on this clone: From the germline J gene comes the end of the CDR3, since the read stops 3 residues before it. This chain uses TRBV30 with TRBJ1-6; D may be TRBD1 (6 bases). This CDR3 contains 16 residues. Germline-derived CDR1 and CDR2 are GTSNPN and SVGIG (reference sequence). Trimming left V 2 bases short and J 7 bases short, with 18 bases between. The CDR3: CAWSQLGGQSNSPLHF. The sequenced CDR3 bases are TGTGCCTGGAGTCAATTAGGCGGACAGTCAAATTCACCC.

To note about this clone: The read terminates 3 residues ahead of where the CDR3 ends, so the germline J gene completes it. The chain carries TRBV5-5 and TRBJ1-4; TRBD1 might be the D (5 bases). Germline V lookup: CDR1 SGHKS, CDR2 YYEKEE (reference sequence). This CDR3 region has 15 residues. Trimming removed 2 bases at V and 7 bases at J, with 15 bases between. The sequenced CDR3 bases are TGTGCCAGCAGCTTTGCAGAGGGGTTTGGTGAAAAA. Its protein product is CASSFAEGFGEK. The entire CDR3 is CASSFAEGFGEKLFF.

About this clone: The CDR3 end falls 3 residues outside the read, so it is completed with the germline J gene. This chain uses TRBV30 with TRBJ2-7; D is ambiguous. The CDR3 covers 11 residues. The ends were cut back, 2 bases at V and 3 bases at J, with 5 bases in the middle. The germline V gene encodes CDR1 GTSNPN and CDR2 SVGIG (reference sequence). The CDR3 DNA, read in part, is TGTGCCTGGAGTAACATCTACGAG. Residues: CAWSNIYE. The whole CDR3 protein is CAWSNIYEQYF.

Comment on this clone: The DNA ends 3 residues before the CDR3 does, and the rest of the CDR3 is filled in from the germline J gene. The V call is TRBV29-1, the J call TRBJ2-7, with 8 bases fitting TRBD1. The CDR3 length is 14 residues. CDR1 is SQVTM and CDR2 is ANQGSEA in the germline V gene. V lost 3 bases, J lost 5 bases, and 9 bases stayed unmatched. CDR3 in amino acids: CSVDLGQGGDEQYF. The sequenced part of the CDR3 DNA is TGCAGCGTTGACTTAGGACAGGGCGGCGACGAG.